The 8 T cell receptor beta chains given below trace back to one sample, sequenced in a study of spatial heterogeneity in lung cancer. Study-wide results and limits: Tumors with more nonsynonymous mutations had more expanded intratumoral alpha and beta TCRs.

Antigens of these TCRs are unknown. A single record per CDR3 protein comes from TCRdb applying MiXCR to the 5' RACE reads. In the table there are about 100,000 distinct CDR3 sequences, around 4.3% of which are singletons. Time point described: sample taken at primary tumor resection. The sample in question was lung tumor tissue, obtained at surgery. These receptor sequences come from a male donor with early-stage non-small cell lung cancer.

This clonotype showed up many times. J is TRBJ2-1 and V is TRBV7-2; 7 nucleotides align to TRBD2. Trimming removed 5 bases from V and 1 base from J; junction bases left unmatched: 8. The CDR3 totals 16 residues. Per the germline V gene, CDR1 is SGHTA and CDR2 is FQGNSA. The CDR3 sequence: CASSARGSPSYNEQFF. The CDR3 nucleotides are TGTGCCAGCAGCGCGCGCGGGAGCCCATCCTACAATGAGCAGTTCTTC.

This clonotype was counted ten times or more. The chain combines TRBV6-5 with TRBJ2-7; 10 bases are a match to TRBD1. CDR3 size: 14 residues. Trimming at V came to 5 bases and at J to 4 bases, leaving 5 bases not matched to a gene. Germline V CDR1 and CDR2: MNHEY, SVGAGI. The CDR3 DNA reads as TGTGCCAGCAGTAGACAGGGGGCTGGGTACGAGCAGTACTTC. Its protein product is CASSRQGAGYEQYF.

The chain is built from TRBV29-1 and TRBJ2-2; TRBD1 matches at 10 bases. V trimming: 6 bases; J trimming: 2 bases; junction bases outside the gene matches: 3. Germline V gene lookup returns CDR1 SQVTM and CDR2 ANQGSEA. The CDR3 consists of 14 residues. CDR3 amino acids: CSVRDRGNTGELFF. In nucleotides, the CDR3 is TGCAGCGTCCGGGACAGGGGTAACACCGGGGAGCTGTTTTTT.

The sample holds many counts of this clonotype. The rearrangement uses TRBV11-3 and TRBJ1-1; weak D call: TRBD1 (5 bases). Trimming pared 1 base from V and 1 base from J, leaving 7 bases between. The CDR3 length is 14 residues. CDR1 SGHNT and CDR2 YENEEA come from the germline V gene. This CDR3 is CASSLGGSNTEAFF. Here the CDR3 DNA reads TGTGCCAGCAGCTTAGGGGGCTCGAACACTGAAGCTTTCTTT.

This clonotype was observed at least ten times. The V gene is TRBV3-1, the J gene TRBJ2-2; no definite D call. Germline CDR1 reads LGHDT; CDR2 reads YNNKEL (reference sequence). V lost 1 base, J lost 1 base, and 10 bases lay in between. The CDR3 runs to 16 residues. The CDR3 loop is CASSQGWAGNTGELFF. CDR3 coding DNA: TGTGCCAGCAGCCAAGGTTGGGCAGGGAACACCGGGGAGCTGTTTTTT.

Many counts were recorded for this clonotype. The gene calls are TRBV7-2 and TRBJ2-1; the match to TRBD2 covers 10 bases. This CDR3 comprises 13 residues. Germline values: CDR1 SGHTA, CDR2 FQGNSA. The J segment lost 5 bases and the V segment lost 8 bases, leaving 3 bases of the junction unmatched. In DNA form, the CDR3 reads TGTGCCAGCCGGACTAGCGGTAACAATGAGCAGTTCTTC. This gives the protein CASRTSGNNEQFF.

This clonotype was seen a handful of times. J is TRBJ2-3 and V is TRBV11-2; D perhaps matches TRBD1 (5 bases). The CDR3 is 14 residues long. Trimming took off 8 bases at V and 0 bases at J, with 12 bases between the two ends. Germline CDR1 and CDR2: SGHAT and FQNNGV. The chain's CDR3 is CASLGAMSTDTQYF. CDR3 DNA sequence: TGTGCCAGCCTAGGGGCCATGAGCACAGATACGCAGTATTTT.

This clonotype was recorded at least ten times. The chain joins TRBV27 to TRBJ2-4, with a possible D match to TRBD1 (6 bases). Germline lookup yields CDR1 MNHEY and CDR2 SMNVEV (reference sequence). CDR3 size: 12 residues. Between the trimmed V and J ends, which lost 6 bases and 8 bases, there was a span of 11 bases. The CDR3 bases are TGTGCCAGCAGCAACAGGGCCGACATTCAGTACTTC. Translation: CASSNRADIQYF.